The clone carrying this T cell receptor beta chain was counted a few times. The target antigen is unknown. The sequenced template was cDNA made from the entire isolated RNA. The protocol was immunoSEQ multiplex PCR, while the TCRdb copy is restricted to in-frame clones and leaves out a portion. The sample consists of around 250,000 clones, over 11% of them appearing once. Each of the CD4+ naive, central memory, regulatory and stem cell-like memory populations was sorted via CD45RO/CCR7/CD25/CD127/CD95/CD27. Sorting gave populations that all exceeded 95% purity. The data were obtained in a study of beta chain features in type 1 diabetes. Overall study results and limits: The study left unresolved whether HLA type influences TCRB rearrangement. Among all four CD4+ subsets, Type 1 diabetes patients had TCRB CDR3s that were moderately but significantly shorter.

Germline values: CDR1 SQVTM, CDR2 ANQGSEA. The length of the CDR3 is 14 residues. Trimming shortened V by 3 bases and J by 4 bases, and 15 bases separated the two germline ends. V gene TRBV29-1 combines with J gene TRBJ1-2, with D unresolved. Sequencing was carried out using naive CD4+ T cells from blood. This TCR was recovered from a man younger than 40 with type 1 diabetes. The CDR3 spells CSVDRLGTSYGYTF. CDR3 nucleotide sequence: TGCAGCGTTGATAGGCTCGGAACTAGCTATGGCTACACCTTC.